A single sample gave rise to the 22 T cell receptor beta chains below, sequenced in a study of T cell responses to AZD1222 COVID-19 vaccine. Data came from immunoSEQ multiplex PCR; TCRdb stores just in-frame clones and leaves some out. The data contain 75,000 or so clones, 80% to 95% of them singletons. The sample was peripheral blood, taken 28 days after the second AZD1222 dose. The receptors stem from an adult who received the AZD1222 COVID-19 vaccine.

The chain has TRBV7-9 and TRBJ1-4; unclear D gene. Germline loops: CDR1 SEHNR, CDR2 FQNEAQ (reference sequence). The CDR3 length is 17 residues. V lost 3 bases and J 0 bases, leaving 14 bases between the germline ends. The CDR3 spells CASSFFPRGSTNEKLFF. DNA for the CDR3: TGTGCCAGCAGCTTTTTTCCCCGAGGATCAACTAATGAAAAACTGTTTTTT.

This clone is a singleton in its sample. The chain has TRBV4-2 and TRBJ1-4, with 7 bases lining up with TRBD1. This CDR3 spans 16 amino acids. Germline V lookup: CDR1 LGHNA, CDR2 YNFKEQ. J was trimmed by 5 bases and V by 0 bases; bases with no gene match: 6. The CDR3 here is CASSQDGGQINEKLFF. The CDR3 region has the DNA TGTGCCAGCAGCCAAGATGGGGGACAGATAAATGAAAAACTGTTTTTT.

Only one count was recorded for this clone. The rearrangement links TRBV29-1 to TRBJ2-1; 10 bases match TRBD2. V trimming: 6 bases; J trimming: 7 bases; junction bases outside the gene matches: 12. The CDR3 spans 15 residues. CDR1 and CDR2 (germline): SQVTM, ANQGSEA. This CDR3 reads CSVHLSSGSLNEQFF. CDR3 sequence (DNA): TGCAGCGTACACCTTTCTAGCGGGAGTTTGAATGAGCAGTTCTTC.

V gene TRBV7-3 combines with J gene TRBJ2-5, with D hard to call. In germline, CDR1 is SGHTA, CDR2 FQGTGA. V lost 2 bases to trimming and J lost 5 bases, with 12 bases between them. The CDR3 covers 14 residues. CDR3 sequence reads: CASSLSPRGETQYF. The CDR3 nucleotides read TGTGCCAGCAGCTTATCCCCGCGTGGGGAGACCCAGTACTTC.

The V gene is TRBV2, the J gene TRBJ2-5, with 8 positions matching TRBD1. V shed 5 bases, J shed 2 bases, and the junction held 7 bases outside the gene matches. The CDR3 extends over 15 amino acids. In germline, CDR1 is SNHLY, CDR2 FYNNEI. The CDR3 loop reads CASSYRGSSQETQYF. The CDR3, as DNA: TGTGCCAGCAGTTACAGGGGGAGCTCTCAAGAGACCCAGTACTTC.

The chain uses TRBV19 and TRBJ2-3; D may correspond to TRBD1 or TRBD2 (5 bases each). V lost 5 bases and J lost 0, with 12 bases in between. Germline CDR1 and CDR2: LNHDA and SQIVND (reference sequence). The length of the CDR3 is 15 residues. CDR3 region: CASSHNRDSTDTQYF. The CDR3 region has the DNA TGTGCCAGTAGTCACAATCGGGACAGCACAGATACGCAGTATTTT.

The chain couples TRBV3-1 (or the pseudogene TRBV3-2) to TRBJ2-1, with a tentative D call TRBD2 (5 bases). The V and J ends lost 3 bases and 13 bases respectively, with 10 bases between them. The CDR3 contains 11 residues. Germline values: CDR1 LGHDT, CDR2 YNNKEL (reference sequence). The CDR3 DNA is TGTGCCAGCAGCCACGGGAAAGGCCAGTTCTTC. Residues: CASSHGKGQFF.

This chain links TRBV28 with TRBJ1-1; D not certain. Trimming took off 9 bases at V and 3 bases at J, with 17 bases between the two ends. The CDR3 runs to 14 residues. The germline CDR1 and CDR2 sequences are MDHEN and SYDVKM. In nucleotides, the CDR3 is TGTGCCAGTTCCGAGGACCGGAGGGACACTGAAGCTTTCTTT. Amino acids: CASSEDRRDTEAFF.

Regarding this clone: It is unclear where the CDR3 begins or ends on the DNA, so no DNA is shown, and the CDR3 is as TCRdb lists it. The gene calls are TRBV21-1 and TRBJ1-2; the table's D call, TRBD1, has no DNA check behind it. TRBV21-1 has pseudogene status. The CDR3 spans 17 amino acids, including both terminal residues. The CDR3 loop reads CASSKVALGALIVGYTF.

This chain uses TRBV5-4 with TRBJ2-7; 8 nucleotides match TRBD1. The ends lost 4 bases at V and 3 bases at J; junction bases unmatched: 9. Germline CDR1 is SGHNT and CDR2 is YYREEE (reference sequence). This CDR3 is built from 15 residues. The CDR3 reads CASSTPGQAIYEQYF. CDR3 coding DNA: TGTGCCAGCAGCACCCCGGGACAGGCTATCTACGAGCAGTACTTC.

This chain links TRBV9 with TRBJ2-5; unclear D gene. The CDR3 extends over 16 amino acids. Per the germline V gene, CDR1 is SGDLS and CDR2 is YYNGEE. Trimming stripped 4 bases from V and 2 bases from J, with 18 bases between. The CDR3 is CASSPRAGRLQETQYF. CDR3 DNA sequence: TGTGCCAGCAGCCCCCGAGCTGGCAGGCTTCAAGAGACCCAGTACTTC.

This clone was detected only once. In nucleotides, the CDR3 is TGTGCCAGCAGCTTAGGGGGGCCTCAGGCGGGTACGCAGTATTTT. Translating gives CASSLGGPQAGTQYF. The chain links TRBV7-2 to TRBJ2-3; D is perhaps TRBD1 (6 bases). V lost 1 base to trimming and J lost 8 bases, with 16 bases between them. Germline CDR1 SGHTA, CDR2 FQGNSA. This CDR3 region has 15 residues.

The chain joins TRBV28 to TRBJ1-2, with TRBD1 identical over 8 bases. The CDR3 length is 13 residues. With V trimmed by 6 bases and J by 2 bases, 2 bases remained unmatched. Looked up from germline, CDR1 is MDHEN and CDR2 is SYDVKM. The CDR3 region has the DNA TGTGCCAGCAGGGGGACAGGCAACTATGGCTACACCTTC. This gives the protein CASRGTGNYGYTF.

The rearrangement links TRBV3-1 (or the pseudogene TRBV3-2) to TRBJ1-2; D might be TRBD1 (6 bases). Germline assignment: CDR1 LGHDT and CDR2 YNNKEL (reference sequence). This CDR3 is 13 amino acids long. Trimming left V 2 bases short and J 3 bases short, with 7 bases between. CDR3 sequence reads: CASSQQGYYGYTF. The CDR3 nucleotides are TGTGCCAGCAGCCAACAGGGGTACTATGGCTACACCTTC.

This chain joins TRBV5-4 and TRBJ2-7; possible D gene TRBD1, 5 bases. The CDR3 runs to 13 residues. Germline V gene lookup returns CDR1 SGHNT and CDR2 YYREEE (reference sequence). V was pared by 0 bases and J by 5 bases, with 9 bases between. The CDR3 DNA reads TGTGCCAGCAGCTTGGTTGGGGCGAACGAGCAGTACTTC. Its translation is CASSLVGANEQYF.

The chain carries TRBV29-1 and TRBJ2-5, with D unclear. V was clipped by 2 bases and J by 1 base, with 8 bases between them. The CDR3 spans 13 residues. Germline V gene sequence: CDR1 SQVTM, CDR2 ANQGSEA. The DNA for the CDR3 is TGCAGCGTTGAACCGCCGGTCCAAGAGACCCAGTACTTC. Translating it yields CSVEPPVQETQYF. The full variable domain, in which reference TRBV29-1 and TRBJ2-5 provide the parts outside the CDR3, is SAVISQKPSRDICQRGTSLTIQCQVDSQVTMMFWYRQQPGQSLTLIATANQGSEATYESGFVIDKFPISRPNLTFSTLTVSNMSPEDSSIYLCSVEPPVQETQYFGPGTRLLVL.

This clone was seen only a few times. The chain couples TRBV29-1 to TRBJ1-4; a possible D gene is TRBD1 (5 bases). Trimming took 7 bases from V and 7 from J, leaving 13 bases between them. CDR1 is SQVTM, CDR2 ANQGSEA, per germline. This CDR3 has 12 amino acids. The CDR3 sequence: CSARGDGEKLFF. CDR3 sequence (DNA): TGCAGCGCAAGGGGAGATGGTGAAAAACTGTTTTTT.

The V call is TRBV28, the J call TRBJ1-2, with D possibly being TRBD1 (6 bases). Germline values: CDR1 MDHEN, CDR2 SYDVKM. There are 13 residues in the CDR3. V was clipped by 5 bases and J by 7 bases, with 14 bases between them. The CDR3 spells CASSAGAARGYTF. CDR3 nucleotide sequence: TGTGCCAGCAGTGCGGGGGCCGCCCGTGGCTACACCTTC.

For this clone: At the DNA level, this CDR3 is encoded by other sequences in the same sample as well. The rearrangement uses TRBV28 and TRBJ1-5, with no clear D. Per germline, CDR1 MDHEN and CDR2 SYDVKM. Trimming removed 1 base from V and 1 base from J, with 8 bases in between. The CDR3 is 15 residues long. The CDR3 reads CASSLLGNSNQPQHF. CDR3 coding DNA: TGTGCCAGCAGTTTATTGGGTAACAGCAATCAGCCCCAGCATTTT.

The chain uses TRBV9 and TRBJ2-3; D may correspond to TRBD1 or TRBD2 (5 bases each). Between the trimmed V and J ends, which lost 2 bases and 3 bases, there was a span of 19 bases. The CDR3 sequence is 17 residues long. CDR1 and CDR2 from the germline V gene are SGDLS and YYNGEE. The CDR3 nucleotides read TGTGCCAGCAGCGTCTGGGGGAGCGCGATACCTACAGATACGCAGTATTTT. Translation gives CASSVWGSAIPTDTQYF.

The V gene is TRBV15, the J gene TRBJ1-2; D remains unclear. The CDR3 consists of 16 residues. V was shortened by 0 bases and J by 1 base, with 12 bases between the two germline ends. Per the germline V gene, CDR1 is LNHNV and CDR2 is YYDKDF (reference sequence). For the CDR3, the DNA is TGTGCCACCAGCAGAGATCTAGTGAGTTATAACTATGGCTACACCTTC. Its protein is CATSRDLVSYNYGYTF.

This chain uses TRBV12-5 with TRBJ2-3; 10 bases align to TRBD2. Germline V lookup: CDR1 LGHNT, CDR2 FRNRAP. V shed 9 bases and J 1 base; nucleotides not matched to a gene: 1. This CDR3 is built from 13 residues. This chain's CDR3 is CASGTSGTDTQYF. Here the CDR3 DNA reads TGTGCTAGCGGGACTAGCGGCACAGATACGCAGTATTTT.